The entry below gives a single T cell receptor beta chain sequence along with its context. The antigen this receptor binds is unknown. Per-nucleotide qualities are absent, and no much larger clonotype sits a single base away. In the ViraFEST assay, PBMC were stimulated with viral peptide pools, and TCR sequencing was then used to find antigen-specific CD4+ T cell clonotypes based on their expansion. After around ten days of culture, CD4+ T cells were isolated with the EasySep CD4+ T cell isolation kit. The absence of prior SARS-CoV-2 infection in healthy vaccine recipients was confirmed by negative nucleocapsid antibodies before and after vaccination. A few million PBMC per well were cultured with approximately 10 ug/ml peptides in IMDM containing around 4.6% human AB serum, around 10 IU/ml IL-2 and gentamicin. Half of the culture medium was replaced with fresh IL-2-containing medium on days 3 and 7. Unless noted otherwise, every peptide stimulation condition was grown in triplicate wells. PBMC were separated from whole blood using Ficoll-Paque Plus gradient centrifugation and were then either cryopreserved at -140C or used fresh. The spike proteins of SARS-CoV-2 and of the common cold coronaviruses HCoV-NL63, HCoV-OC43 and HCoV-229E were spanned by overlapping peptide pools. The QIAamp micro DNA kit was used to extract genomic DNA from the cultured CD4+ T cells.

At the junction V is shortened by 5 bases and J by 8 bases; bases outside the gene matches: 9. Taken from the germline V gene, the CDR1 and CDR2 loops are SGHTA and FQGNSA. The CDR3 sequence holds 16 residues, the cysteine and phenylalanine included. Only the CDR3 part of the read is kept: 48 bases, read in frame from the first base. The library was made by the immunoSEQ multiplex PCR assay. DNA from the cultured, isolated CD4+ T cells was subjected to TCR beta CDR3 sequencing. On the study's bioinformatics: The analysis removed non-productive TCR sequences, trimmed reads to the CDR3 region, and retained only CDR3s that were 7 or more amino acids long. Antigen-specific clonotypes were identified using the MANAFEST web app by comparison of expansion in peptide wells against reference cultures. To be called positive, a clone needed expansion at FDR<0.05 compared with the reference and with all other wells, an odds ratio greater than 5, and a frequency greater than 0.1% in two replicate wells. A clonotype was called cross-reactive if it was significantly expanded both in SARS-CoV-2 spike wells and in at least one common cold coronavirus spike condition. CDR3 similarity was assessed by Levenshtein distance with the stringdist R package, and unrooted trees were built with ape in R 3.6.1. Imported from immuneACCESS, the table was reduced by TCRdb to in-frame sequences with V and J called. These copies leave out some clones; in studies compared against another copy, an unresolved V gene accounts for under half, and the cause of the remainder is not known. V and J calls and clone size are copied from that table; D and trimming were computed from the DNA. Within this sample are more than 25,000 clones, with around 70% of them counted one time only. Clones ranked in the top ten supply 25% to 30% of the sample.

These data are taken from a study of vaccination effects on CD4 cells after COVID-19 (dated by TCRdb to the early 2020s). Regarding the complete study: Each participant got two doses of an mRNA SARS-CoV-2 vaccine, either BNT162b2 or mRNA-1273. The Oncomine TCR Beta short-read assay on an Illumina iSeq 100 was used to sequence cultures from other donors in the study. Altogether, around 11 COVID-19 convalescent patients and a handful of SARS-CoV-2-naive healthy vaccine recipients made up the full study. SARS-CoV-2 spike-specific CD4+ TCR repertoires from before and after mRNA vaccination were compared in COVID-19 convalescent patients and in infection-naive vaccine recipients.

Study-level results and caveats: Both infection-induced and vaccine-induced clones contracted markedly at late post-vaccination timepoints, which is consistent with waning T cell responses. Among healthy vaccine recipients, nearly all vaccine-induced clones were SARS-CoV-2 mono-reactive, and just 1 of 255 was cross-reactive with common cold coronaviruses. The study was limited by a small number of convalescent patients and lacked early post-infection timepoints.

The sequence came from a human donor who received a COVID-19 vaccine. Sample: CD4+ T cells from PBMCs cultured with HCoV-229E spike peptides, taken before COVID-19 vaccination. Per the publication, the cell subset or site label means: HCoV-229E spike overlapping peptide pool stimulation. The chain couples TRBV7-2 to TRBJ2-2, and 12 junctional nucleotides match TRBD2. CDR3 region: CASSPPSGRAGGELFF. The sequenced DNA is TGTGCCAGCAGCCCACCTAGCGGGAGGGCCGGGGGGGAGCTGTTTTTT.